The clone carrying this T cell receptor (beta chain) was seen just once. Its antigen is unidentified. Survey-level immunoSEQ v3.0 assays were run. The data were produced by immunoSEQ multiplex PCR, yet TCRdb's version contains in-frame clones alone and is incomplete. The sample gives roughly 16,000 clones, around 96% of which show up once; around 1.4% is in the top ten. Germline CDR1 reads SQVTM; CDR2 reads ANQGSEA. Between the trimmed V and J ends, which lost 7 bases and 0 bases, there was a span of 7 bases. This CDR3 comprises 13 residues. The data originate from a study of long-term antiretroviral therapy in people with HIV. Findings and limits, study-wide: The study collected no data on ART adherence, viral resistance or therapy changes.

The sample here was unsorted PBMCs, taken more than 10 years after starting antiretroviral therapy. The chain combines TRBV29-1 with TRBJ2-6, with D hard to call. The receptor was derived from a man in his thirties or forties with HIV. The CDR3 is CSAWGSGANVLTF. The CDR3 bases are TGCAGCGCCTGGGGCTCTGGGGCCAACGTCCTGACTTTC.